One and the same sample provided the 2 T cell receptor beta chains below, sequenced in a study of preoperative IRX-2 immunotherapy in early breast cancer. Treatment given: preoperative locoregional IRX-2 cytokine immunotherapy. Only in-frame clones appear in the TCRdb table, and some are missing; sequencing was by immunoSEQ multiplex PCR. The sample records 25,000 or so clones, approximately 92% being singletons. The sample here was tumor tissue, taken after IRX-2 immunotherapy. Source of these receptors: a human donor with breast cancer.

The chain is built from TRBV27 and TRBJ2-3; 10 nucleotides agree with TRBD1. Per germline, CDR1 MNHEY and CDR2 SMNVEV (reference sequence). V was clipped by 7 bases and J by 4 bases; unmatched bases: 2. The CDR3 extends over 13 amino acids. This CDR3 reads CASTGQGADTQYF. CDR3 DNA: TGTGCCAGCACCGGACAGGGGGCAGATACGCAGTATTTT.

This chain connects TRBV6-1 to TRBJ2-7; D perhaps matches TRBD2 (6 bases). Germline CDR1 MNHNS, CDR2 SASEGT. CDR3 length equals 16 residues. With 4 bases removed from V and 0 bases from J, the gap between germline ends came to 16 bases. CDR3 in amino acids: CASSGSRGSTSYEQYF. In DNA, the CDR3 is TGTGCCAGCAGTGGGAGTCGGGGGTCTACCTCCTACGAGCAGTACTTC.